One and the same sample provided the 17 T cell receptor beta chains below, sequenced in a study of shared clonotypes between healthy human individuals. Repertoires were generated with immunoSEQ multiplex PCR, while TCRdb's copy carries only in-frame clones and drops some. The sample includes over a million clones, 70% to 80% of them seen just once. The specimen sequenced was memory CD4+ T cells sorted from blood. As for subset: CD45RA-negative fraction. All receptors come from a man aged 18 to 30 in good health.

The gene calls are TRBV29-1 and TRBJ2-7; unclear D gene. V dropped 0 bases and J dropped 3 bases, with 9 bases sitting between them. The CDR3 sequence is 13 residues long. Germline CDR1 and CDR2: SQVTM and ANQGSEA. The CDR3 reads CSVEDGPIYEQYF. In DNA form, the CDR3 reads TGCAGCGTTGAAGACGGGCCGATCTACGAGCAGTACTTC.

This clone was seen only once. This chain joins TRBV28 and TRBJ2-1; the D gene is possibly TRBD1 (6 bases). The germline CDR1 and CDR2 sequences are MDHEN and SYDVKM. The CDR3 runs 15 residues. V was cut by 4 bases and J by 8 bases, with 18 bases left in between. As DNA, the CDR3 is TGTGCCAGCAGTTCCAGGGGTTTTGGGGGCGATGAGCAGTTCTTC. It is translated as CASSSRGFGGDEQFF.

This chain links TRBV6-1 with TRBJ1-5; D unresolved. Germline V lookup: CDR1 MNHNS, CDR2 SASEGT. The CDR3 runs to 13 residues. V was pared by 3 bases and J by 4 bases, with 7 bases between. This CDR3 reads CASSEMWNQPQHF. DNA for the CDR3: TGTGCCAGCAGTGAGATGTGGAATCAGCCCCAGCATTTT.

V and J are TRBV15 and TRBJ1-5; D is unresolved. V was shortened by 5 bases and J by 0 bases, with 8 bases between the two germline ends. Germline values: CDR1 LNHNV, CDR2 YYDKDF (reference sequence). The CDR3 totals 14 residues. Here the CDR3 reads CATSFGYSNQPQHF. The CDR3 bases are TGTGCCACCAGCTTCGGGTATAGCAATCAGCCCCAGCATTTT.

The chain couples TRBV2 to TRBJ1-5; weak D call: TRBD1 (6 bases). The CDR3 runs 14 residues. From germline, CDR1 is SNHLY and CDR2 FYNNEI. V lost 8 bases to trimming and J lost 0 bases, with 11 bases between them. The CDR3 here is CASLRGPSNQPQHF. DNA for the CDR3: TGTGCCAGCCTCAGGGGTCCTAGCAATCAGCCCCAGCATTTT.

The genes are TRBV7-9 and TRBJ2-5; no clear D gene. CDR3 size: 15 residues. V shed 4 bases and J shed 2 bases, with 14 bases lying between them. Germline V gene data show CDR1 as SEHNR and CDR2 as FQNEAQ (reference sequence). The CDR3 DNA sequence: TGTGCCAGCAGCTCCAGGCCCTTGGGGCAAGAGACCCAGTACTTC. It encodes CASSSRPLGQETQYF. The full variable domain, rest sourced from reference TRBV7-9 and TRBJ2-5, is DTGVSQNPRHKITKRGQNVTFRCDPISEHNRLYWYRQTLGQGPEFLTYFQNEAQLEKSRLLSDRFSAERPKGSFSTLEIQRTEQGDSAMYLCASSSRPLGQETQYFGPGTRLLVL.

Details on this clone: The sample contains more than one DNA sequence encoding this CDR3. This chain uses TRBV9 with TRBJ2-3; 7 nucleotides align to TRBD2. The junction had 2 bases not matched to a gene; V was cut back by 0 bases and J by 1 base. Germline V lookup: CDR1 SGDLS, CDR2 YYNGEE. This CDR3 spans 15 amino acids. DNA for the CDR3: TGTGCCAGCAGCGTAGGACTAGCCCGCACAGATACGCAGTATTTT. This gives the protein CASSVGLARTDTQYF.

A single count supports this clone. This rearrangement joins TRBV13 to TRBJ2-7; 9 positions agree with TRBD2. In germline, CDR1 is PRHDT, CDR2 FYEKMQ (reference sequence). The CDR3 runs to 17 residues. V was clipped by 5 bases and J by 2 bases; unmatched bases: 13. CDR3 bases: TGTGCCAGCAGCGCCTTTGGGAGCGGGGGGTTTCCCTACGAGCAGTACTTC. It yields the protein CASSAFGSGGFPYEQYF.

V and J are TRBV6-5 and TRBJ2-1; weak D call: TRBD1 (6 bases). The V gene lost 5 bases and the J gene lost 10 bases, with 9 bases spanning the gap. The CDR3 has 11 residues. Per the germline V gene, CDR1 is MNHEY and CDR2 is SVGAGI. The CDR3 reads CASSHTGEQFF. For the CDR3, the DNA is TGTGCCAGCAGTCATACAGGGGAGCAGTTCTTC.

This rearrangement joins TRBV27 to TRBJ1-4, with D hard to call. Looked up from germline, CDR1 is MNHEY and CDR2 is SMNVEV (reference sequence). This CDR3 comprises 14 residues. Between the trimmed V and J ends, which lost 5 bases and 7 bases, there was a span of 14 bases. The chain's CDR3 is CASSPDGRSEKLFF. In DNA form, the CDR3 reads TGTGCCAGCAGTCCCGACGGAAGGTCTGAAAAACTGTTTTTT.

This chain links TRBV5-1 with TRBJ1-6; 7 bases align to TRBD1. There are 14 residues in the CDR3. V shed 0 bases, J shed 9 bases, and the junction held 3 bases outside the gene matches. Germline values: CDR1 SGHRS, CDR2 YFSETQ. The CDR3 coding sequence is TGCGCCAGCAGCTTGGCACAGGGGAGTTCACCCCTCCACTTT. Amino acids: CASSLAQGSSPLHF. Together with reference TRBV5-1 and TRBJ1-6, the CDR3 gives the full variable domain: KAGVTQTPRYLIKTRGQQVTLSCSPISGHRSVSWYQQTPGQGLQFLFEYFSETQRNKGNFPGRFSGRQFSNSRSEMNVSTLELGDSALYLCASSLAQGSSPLHFGNGTRLTVT.

The chain joins TRBV7-2 to TRBJ2-7, with D perhaps given as TRBD1 or TRBD2 (5 bases each). Per germline, CDR1 SGHTA and CDR2 FQGNSA. CDR3 size: 13 residues. V was cut by 2 bases and J by 7 bases, with 12 bases left in between. The CDR3 reads CASSLRGTGEQYF. CDR3 in DNA: TGTGCCAGCAGCTTAAGGGGAACGGGGGAGCAGTACTTC. The whole variable domain, remainder taken from reference TRBV7-2 and TRBJ2-7, is GAGVSQSPSNKVTEKGKDVELRCDPISGHTALYWYRQSLGQGLEFLIYFQGNSAPDKSGLPSDRFSAERTGGSVSTLTIQRTQQEDSAVYLCASSLRGTGEQYFGPGTRLTVT.

The chain links TRBV2 to TRBJ1-3; TRBD1 might be the D (6 bases). The V and J ends lost 6 bases and 0 bases respectively, with 12 bases between them. Germline-derived CDR1 and CDR2 are SNHLY and FYNNEI. CDR3 size: 15 residues. CDR3 bases: TGTGCCAGCAGACCAGGGGACGGCTCTGGAAACACCATATATTTT. It codes for CASRPGDGSGNTIYF. Looking up the rest from reference TRBV2 and TRBJ1-3 gives the full variable domain: EPEVTQTPSHQVTQMGQEVILRCVPISNHLYFYWYRQILGQKVEFLVSFYNNEISEKSEIFDDQFSVERPDGSNFTLKIRSTKLEDSAMYFCASRPGDGSGNTIYFGEGSWLTVV.

Remarks on this clone: Other DNA sequences in this sample translate to the same CDR3. V usage is TRBV2 and J usage is TRBJ2-2; the D gene is possibly TRBD2 (6 bases). The germline gives CDR1 SNHLY, CDR2 FYNNEI. This CDR3 is built from 15 residues. Trimming left V 4 bases short and J 2 bases short, with 11 bases between. CDR3: CASSGRGRNTGELFF. CDR3 DNA sequence: TGTGCCAGCAGTGGGAGGGGCAGAAACACCGGGGAGCTGTTTTTT. Using reference TRBV2 and TRBJ2-2 for the parts outside the CDR3, the full variable domain is EPEVTQTPSHQVTQMGQEVILRCVPISNHLYFYWYRQILGQKVEFLVSFYNNEISEKSEIFDDQFSVERPDGSNFTLKIRSTKLEDSAMYFCASSGRGRNTGELFFGEGSRLTVL.

J is TRBJ2-5 and V is TRBV7-2; D not resolved. Germline CDR1 is SGHTA and CDR2 is FQGNSA. The CDR3 is made up of 13 amino acids. V was pared by 2 bases and J by 5 bases, with 9 bases between. As DNA, the CDR3 is TGTGCCAGCAGCTTATATCAACGCGAGACCCAGTACTTC. Amino acids: CASSLYQRETQYF. The full variable domain, in which reference TRBV7-2 and TRBJ2-5 provide the parts outside the CDR3, is GAGVSQSPSNKVTEKGKDVELRCDPISGHTALYWYRQSLGQGLEFLIYFQGNSAPDKSGLPSDRFSAERTGGSVSTLTIQRTQQEDSAVYLCASSLYQRETQYFGPGTRLLVL.

As regards this clone: Other DNA sequences from this sample encode an identical CDR3 as well. The chain recombines TRBV30 with TRBJ1-3; D unclear. The germline V and J ends were trimmed by 0 bases and 0 bases, with 3 bases remaining between them. In germline, CDR1 is GTSNPN, CDR2 SVGIG (reference sequence). The CDR3 extends over 13 amino acids. The CDR3 sequence: CAWSVHSGNTIYF. The CDR3 region has the DNA TGTGCCTGGAGTGTACACTCTGGAAACACCATATATTTT. Supplemented by reference TRBV30 and TRBJ1-3, the full variable domain reads SQTIHQWPATLVQPVGSPLSLECTVEGTSNPNLYWYRQAAGRGLQLLFYSVGIGQISSEVPQNLSASRPQDRQFILSSKKLLLSDSGFYLCAWSVHSGNTIYFGEGSWLTVV.

This chain uses TRBV7-2 with TRBJ1-3, with D uncertain. Germline loops: CDR1 SGHTA, CDR2 FQGNSA. CDR3 size: 17 residues. V was cut by 0 bases and J by 0 bases, with 12 bases left in between. CDR3 sequence (DNA): TGTGCCAGCAGCTTAGCGCGGGTTTCGAGCTCTGGAAACACCATATATTTT. Amino acids: CASSLARVSSSGNTIYF.